The 18 T cell receptor beta chains below all came from one sample that was sequenced in a study of identical twins. Each CDR3 protein is one row after TCRdb ran MiXCR on the 5' RACE reads. The sample records 450,000 or so distinct CDR3 sequences, about 14% being singletons. The data were also submitted as part of a second study, on yellow fever vaccine responses in identical twins.

Sequenced: CD4+ T cells sorted from blood. All receptors derive from a woman younger than 30 in good health.

The chain has TRBV4-2 and TRBJ2-7, with D possibly being TRBD2 (7 bases). Trimming left V 4 bases short and J 6 bases short, with 28 bases between. CDR3 length: 18 amino acids. Germline V lookup: CDR1 LGHNA, CDR2 YNFKEQ. In nucleotides, the CDR3 is TGTGCCAGCAGCCCAATGAACCGACTAGCAGGGGTGTTTGGCGAGCAGTACTTC. Translation: CASSPMNRLAGVFGEQYF.

This clonotype was detected only a few times. The chain combines TRBV29-1 with TRBJ2-7; D may be TRBD1 or TRBD2 (5 bases each). The CDR3 loop spans 13 amino acids. V was shortened by 2 bases and J by 0 bases, with 8 bases between the two germline ends. Germline-derived CDR1 and CDR2 are SQVTM and ANQGSEA. CDR3 region: CSVEMGDSYEQYF. For the CDR3, the DNA is TGCAGCGTTGAAATGGGGGACTCCTACGAGCAGTACTTC.

This clonotype appeared many times. CDR3 nucleotide sequence: TGTGCCAGCAGTACCGGGACTAGCGGGAGGACAGATACGCAGTATTTT. Translated: CASSTGTSGRTDTQYF. V is TRBV6-2 or TRBV6-3 and J is TRBJ2-3; 15 positions match TRBD2. V shed 5 bases, J shed 3 bases, and the junction held 3 bases outside the gene matches. The CDR3 has 16 amino acids. CDR1 is MNHEY, CDR2 SVGEGT, per germline.

The J gene is TRBJ2-6, the V gene TRBV7-8; either TRBD1 or TRBD2 may fit D (5 bases each). CDR3 length equals 18 residues. Trimming shortened V by 5 bases and J by 2 bases, and 19 bases separated the two germline ends. Germline CDR1 reads SGHVS; CDR2 reads FQNEAQ. The CDR3 DNA reads TGTGCCAGCAGCAGGGGACGAAGGAGATCTGCTGGGGCCAACGTCCTGACTTTC. Translation: CASSRGRRRSAGANVLTF.

In this sample, this clonotype turned up many times. This chain uses TRBV7-2 with TRBJ2-7; 13 bases align to TRBD2. This CDR3 has 16 amino acids. Germline V gene lookup returns CDR1 SGHTA and CDR2 FQGNSA. V shed 0 bases, J shed 6 bases, and the junction held 5 bases outside the gene matches. CDR3 sequence reads: CASSLALAGGFLEQYF. The CDR3, as DNA: TGTGCCAGCAGCTTAGCACTAGCGGGAGGGTTTCTCGAGCAGTACTTC.

The V and J genes are TRBV18 and TRBJ2-7, with D perhaps TRBD2 (6 bases). Trimming took off 2 bases at V and 2 bases at J, with 10 bases between the two ends. Germline-derived CDR1 and CDR2 are KGHSH and LQKENI. The CDR3 has 14 amino acids. Here the CDR3 DNA reads TGTGCCAGCTCACCAGGAGGGGTGCCCTACGAGCAGTACTTC. Amino acid sequence: CASSPGGVPYEQYF.

The chain joins TRBV20-1 to TRBJ2-7; TRBD1 might be the D (7 bases). Trimming cost V 3 bases and J 6 bases, with 24 bases left between them. The CDR3 covers 16 residues. CDR1 DFQATT and CDR2 SNEGSKA come from the germline V gene (reference sequence). The DNA of the CDR3 is TGCAGTGCTAGTCACCCCGCGGGACAGCCCCTCCTCGAGCAGTACTTC. Translating gives CSASHPAGQPLLEQYF.

At least ten counts were recorded for this clonotype. V and J are TRBV5-1 and TRBJ2-4, with 8 bases identical to TRBD1. The CDR3 covers 16 residues. Germline V gives CDR1 SGHRS, CDR2 YFSETQ. Trimming cost V 0 bases and J 0 bases; bases outside gene matches: 2. The CDR3 region has the DNA TGCGCCAGCAGCTTGGGAGGACAGGGAGCCAAAAACATTCAGTACTTC. Its protein product is CASSLGGQGAKNIQYF.

V usage is TRBV7-2 and J usage is TRBJ2-5, with 11 bases lining up with TRBD2. The CDR3 loop spans 15 amino acids. J was trimmed by 2 bases and V by 5 bases; bases with no gene match: 4. The germline V gene has CDR1 SGHTA and CDR2 FQGNSA. The CDR3 nucleotides read TGTGCCAGCAGCATTAGCGGGGGGGCTCAAGAGACCCAGTACTTC. It yields the protein CASSISGGAQETQYF.

The rearrangement joins TRBV5-1 to TRBJ2-2; 12 nucleotides line up with TRBD2. Germline lookup yields CDR1 SGHRS and CDR2 YFSETQ. Trimming removed 4 bases from V and 5 bases from J; junction bases left unmatched: 3. The CDR3 covers 15 residues. Here the CDR3 reads CASSHGLAGTGELFF. CDR3 nucleotides: TGCGCCAGCAGCCATGGACTAGCGGGAACCGGGGAGCTGTTTTTT.

The chain has TRBV14 and TRBJ2-3, with D maybe TRBD2 (5 bases). This CDR3 is 17 amino acids long. V lost 1 base and J 3 bases, leaving 17 bases between the germline ends. Per germline, CDR1 SGHDN and CDR2 FVKESK. The CDR3 reads CASSQAAGRGATDTQYF. The CDR3 nucleotides are TGTGCCAGCAGCCAAGCTGCAGGCCGGGGAGCGACAGATACGCAGTATTTT.

CDR3 protein: CASSHGQGAGELFF. In nucleotides, the CDR3 is TGCGCCAGCAGCCACGGACAGGGAGCCGGGGAGCTGTTTTTT. The chain carries TRBV5-1 and TRBJ2-2, with 8 bases fitting TRBD1. V lost 4 bases and J lost 6; bases outside the gene matches: 5. From germline, CDR1 is SGHRS and CDR2 YFSETQ. The CDR3 has 14 residues.

V usage is TRBV12-3 or TRBV12-4 and J usage is TRBJ2-1; D may be TRBD1 or TRBD2 (7 bases each). V was trimmed by 3 bases and J by 3 bases, leaving 15 bases between them. CDR3 length: 16 amino acids. In DNA form, the CDR3 reads TGTGCCAGCAGTTTGAGGGGGAGGGGGCGCTACAATGAGCAGTTCTTC. Amino acids: CASSLRGRGRYNEQFF.

This clonotype was found a few times. This sequence joins TRBV7-9 and TRBJ2-5; 7 bases are shared with TRBD2. CDR1 is SEHNR, CDR2 FQNEAQ, per germline (reference sequence). CDR3 size: 15 residues. Unmatched junction bases numbered 10, after V lost 5 bases and J lost 4 bases. For the CDR3, the DNA is TGTGCCAGCAGCGCCGTATTCGGGAGGCTAGAGACCCAGTACTTC. It is translated as CASSAVFGRLETQYF.

The rearrangement uses TRBV4-3 and TRBJ2-2, with 14 bases fitting TRBD2. The V segment lost 4 bases and the J segment 10 bases; nucleotides outside the gene matches: 5. Germline V CDR1 and CDR2: LGHNA, YSLEER. CDR3 length: 15 residues. This CDR3 is CASSRGLAGDEELFF. The DNA of the CDR3 is TGCGCCAGCAGCCGGGGACTAGCGGGAGATGAGGAGCTGTTTTTT.

The chain combines TRBV20-1 with TRBJ2-7; TRBD2 matches at 8 bases. V lost 0 bases and J lost 5; bases outside the gene matches: 6. The CDR3 totals 14 residues. CDR1 and CDR2 from the germline V gene are DFQATT and SNEGSKA (reference sequence). The CDR3 region is CSARDPGGLDEQYF. The DNA of the CDR3 is TGCAGTGCTAGAGATCCGGGAGGGCTCGACGAGCAGTACTTC.

The chain has TRBV5-1 and TRBJ2-5; 8 bases match TRBD2. Per germline, CDR1 SGHRS and CDR2 YFSETQ. J gave up 6 bases and V 4 bases, and 8 bases lay outside the gene matches. The CDR3 sequence is 14 residues long. Written as DNA, the CDR3 is TGCGCCAGCAGCCCTGAAAGCGGGAGCAAGACCCAGTACTTC. This translates into CASSPESGSKTQYF.

This clonotype was seen a few times. V usage is TRBV29-1 and J usage is TRBJ2-7; D not certain. The germline V gene encodes CDR1 SQVTM and CDR2 ANQGSEA. V was clipped by 1 base and J by 4 bases, with 23 bases between them. The CDR3 consists of 17 residues. The CDR3 is CSVEGAIGSPVRYEQYF. The DNA of the CDR3 is TGCAGCGTTGAAGGGGCCATCGGGTCCCCTGTTAGGTACGAGCAGTACTTC.